This TCR beta chain was recorded in a study of graft-versus-host responses after intestinal transplantation (TCRdb year 2021). As for the study more broadly: The transplants that recipients got were multivisceral, liver-intestinal, or isolated intestinal. After intestinal transplantation, graft-versus-host and host-versus-graft alloreactive T cell clones in the graft, circulation and bone marrow were tracked using bulk TCR-beta CDR3 sequencing. Of the 20 to 25 intestinal transplant recipients enrolled in the cohort, one of whom was a retransplant, a few patients without pretransplant specimens were excluded. To identify alloreactive clones, pre-transplant mixed lymphocyte reaction products were sequenced and compared with unstimulated pre-transplant donor and recipient T cells. A peak of at least 4% donor T cells among recipient peripheral blood mononuclear cells was the definition used for donor T cell macrochimerism. Instead of going to the commercial service, samples from a few later patients were sequenced in-house on an Illumina MiSeq and processed with MiXCR. Every recipient was given anti-thymocyte globulin induction, followed by around three years of maintenance tacrolimus and steroids. Here is what the overall study found, with its caveats: Patients with donor T cell macrochimerism had high GvH to HvG T cell clonal ratios in their allografts. GvH clones were detected in recipient bone marrow, and some of these GvH clones were observed earlier in ileal mucosa or blood, consistent with an intestinal mucosal origin. Early after transplant, declines in HvG clones were associated with peak levels of circulating GvH clones. Conclusions were limited by the relatively low number and heterogeneity of intestinal transplant patients.

To note about this clone: Its binding antigen is unknown. Base qualities are not at hand, and no much larger clone is one base apart.

The receptor library was made with the immunoSEQ multiplex PCR assay. For most patients, genomic DNA was isolated with the Qiagen DNeasy Blood and Tissue Kit and shipped frozen to Adaptive Biotechnologies for TCR sequencing. High-throughput TCR-beta CDR3 sequencing of genomic DNA from most patients was performed by Adaptive Biotechnologies. As for how the authors treated the data: Adaptive's ImmunoSEQ software was the source of the TCR sequencing data for roughly 19 patients, while a few other patients were processed with MiXCR and VDJtools. To correct CD4 versus CD8 sorting errors, any sequence found in both subsets at a frequency ratio below 5:1 was removed. CDR3 nucleotide sequences shared by donor and recipient were removed because the origin of these sequences could not be assigned. At least 2-fold expansion over unstimulated cells and a minimum CFSE-low frequency of 0.002% (template counts) or 0.001% (read counts) were required for clones to be classified as alloreactive. A clone was considered mappable if detected in the sequenced pre-transplant spleen, lymph node, or MLR CFSE-low populations of the donor or recipient. Cumulative frequency of alloreactive clones was calculated as a percentage of all sequences weighted by copy number. Imported from immuneACCESS, the table was reduced by TCRdb to in-frame sequences with V and J called. These copies leave out some clones; in studies compared against another copy, an unresolved V gene accounts for under half, and the cause of the remainder is not known. V and J calls and clone size are those listed in that table; D and trimming were worked out from the DNA. This sample is represented by 100,000 to 140,000 clones; roughly 87% of them were singletons. 0.71% of the sample goes to the ten largest clones.

Trimming costs V 4 bases and J 2 bases, and their ends lie 8 bases apart. For CDR1 and CDR2, the germline V gene lists WSHSY and SAAADI. The CDR3 numbers 13 residues from cysteine through phenylalanine. The DNA shown is the 39-base CDR3, in frame from base 1. In the paper's terms, the time point label means: cells obtained before transplantation from donor or recipient. CD3+CD4+ and CD3+CD8+ populations were FACS-sorted from unstimulated pre-transplant donor and recipient cells taken from spleen or lymph nodes. Source: unstimulated CD4+ T cells sorted from spleen or lymph node cells, taken before transplant. This TCR was recovered from a human donor who was the organ donor for an intestinal transplant. This sequence uses TRBV10-2 and TRBJ1-1, with the identity of the D gene unclear. CDR3 sequence: CASSVQSNTEAFF. The bases are TGCGCCAGCAGTGTACAGAGCAACACTGAAGCTTTCTTT.